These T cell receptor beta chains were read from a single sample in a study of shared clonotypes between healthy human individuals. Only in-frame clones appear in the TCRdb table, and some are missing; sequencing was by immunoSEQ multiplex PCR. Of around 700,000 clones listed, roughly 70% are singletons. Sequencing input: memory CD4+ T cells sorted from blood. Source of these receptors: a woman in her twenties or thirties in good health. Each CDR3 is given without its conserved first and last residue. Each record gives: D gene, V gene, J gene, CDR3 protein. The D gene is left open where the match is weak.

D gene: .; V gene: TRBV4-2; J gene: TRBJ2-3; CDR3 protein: ASSQEQGGGDTQY
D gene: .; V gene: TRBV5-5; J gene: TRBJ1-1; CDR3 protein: ASSLDSGYYTEAF
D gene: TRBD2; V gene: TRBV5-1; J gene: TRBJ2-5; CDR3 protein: ASSRSGSLETQY
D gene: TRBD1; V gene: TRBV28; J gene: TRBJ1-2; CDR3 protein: ASSRTGRYGYT
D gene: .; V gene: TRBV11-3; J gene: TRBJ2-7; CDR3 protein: ASSLVGQGLYEQY
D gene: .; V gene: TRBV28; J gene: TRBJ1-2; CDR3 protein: ASLDTLNYGYT
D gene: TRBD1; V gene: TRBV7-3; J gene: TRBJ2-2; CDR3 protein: ASSPQGAGGELF
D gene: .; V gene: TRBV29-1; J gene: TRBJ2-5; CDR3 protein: SVVRGAPGTQY
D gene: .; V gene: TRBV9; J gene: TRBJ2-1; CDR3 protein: ASSAPGRNYNEQF
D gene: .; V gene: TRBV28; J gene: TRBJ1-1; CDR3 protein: ASSLRAQYTEAF
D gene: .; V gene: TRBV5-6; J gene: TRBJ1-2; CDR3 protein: ASSPWGRGYGYT
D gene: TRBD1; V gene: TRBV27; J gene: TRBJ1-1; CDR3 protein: ASNGRGREMNTEAF
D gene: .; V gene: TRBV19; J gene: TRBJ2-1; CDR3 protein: ASSARAYNEQF
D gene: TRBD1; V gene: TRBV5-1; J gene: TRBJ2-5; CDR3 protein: ASSAQGTAQETQY
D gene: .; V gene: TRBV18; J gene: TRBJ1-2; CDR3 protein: ASSPETAAARYT
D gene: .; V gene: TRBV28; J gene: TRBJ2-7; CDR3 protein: ASSSYLQKEQY
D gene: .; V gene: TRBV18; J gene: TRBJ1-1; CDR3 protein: ASSQNPLNTEAF
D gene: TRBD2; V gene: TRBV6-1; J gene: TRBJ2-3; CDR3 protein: ASTLAGGTDTQY
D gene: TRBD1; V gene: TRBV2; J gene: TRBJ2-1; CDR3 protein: ASRQDRGGQF
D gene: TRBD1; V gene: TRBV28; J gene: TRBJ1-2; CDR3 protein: ASSVKTGQGYGYT
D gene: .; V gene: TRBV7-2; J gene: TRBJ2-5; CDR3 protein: ASTRRRQETQY
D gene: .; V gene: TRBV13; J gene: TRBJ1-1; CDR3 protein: ASSGRMGKAF
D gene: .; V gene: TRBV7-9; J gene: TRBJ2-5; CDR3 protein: ASSQIIFGETQY